This T cell receptor beta chain was sequenced in a study of shared clonotypes between healthy human individuals. A word on this clone: An end of the junction differs from the germline gene, which may be a read error.

A deep-level run was used for the assay. Genomic DNA (from each subset) was split evenly across several immunoSEQ plates. Approximately 220 ng DNA, 30,000 or so T cell genomes, went into each sorted-subset replicate PCR. Clones were read by immunoSEQ multiplex PCR, and TCRdb kept only the in-frame ones, dropping some. The sample contains about 2 million clones, 85% to 95% of which appear only once. The CDR3 has 18 residues. Germline assignment: CDR1 SSHAT and CDR2 FNYEAQ (reference sequence). Sequenced: naive CD4+ T cells sorted from blood. Subset in this sample: CD45RA+ positively selected. The sequence came from a man younger than 35 in good health. This sequence joins TRBV7-7 and TRBJ2-3; 9 bases fit TRBD2. In DNA form, the CDR3 reads TGTGCTAGCAGCTTAGGAGGTCTAGCGGGAACAAGCACAGATACGCAGTATTTT. Encoded protein: CASSLGGLAGTSTDTQYF.